This entry describes one T cell receptor (beta chain). This sample was included in a study of blood T cell repertoires in COVID-19. At the level of the study: COVID-19 samples collected from the United States, Italy and Spain covered acute and convalescent phases. PBMCs, B-cell-depleted T cells, or T cells provided the cDNA or gDNA that made up the material.

Methods used by the authors: Amplifying reference gene primers gave estimates of nucleated cell counts. Method: immunoSEQ multiplex PCR; TCRdb's copy keeps in-frame clones and lacks some. V and J calls and clone size are copied from that table; D and trimming were computed from the DNA. The data contain approximately 450,000 clones, approximately 90% of them singletons. Looked up from germline, CDR1 is KGHSH and CDR2 is LQKENI. The CDR3 covers 15 residues. V was cut by 2 bases and J by 0 bases, with 11 bases left in between. V usage is TRBV18 and J usage is TRBJ2-7, with D unresolved. Sequenced material: peripheral blood. The TCR was taken from a young woman with acute or convalescent COVID-19. The CDR3 reads CASSPGQALSYEQYF. CDR3 nucleotides: TGTGCCAGCTCACCAGGGCAGGCCCTCTCCTACGAGCAGTACTTC.